These 3 T cell receptor beta chains originate from one sample sequenced in a study of T cells after yellow fever vaccination. TCRdb used MiXCR to reprocess the 5' RACE reads, holding one entry per CDR3 protein. The profile shows around 320,000 distinct CDR3 sequences, 3.5% to 4.5% of them singletons. The sample in question was PBMCs, obtained 15 days after the yellow fever booster vaccination. These receptors were taken from a man aged 18-30 years who received the YFV17D yellow fever vaccine.

CDR3 in amino acids: CASSPAGTSRHEQFF. Written as DNA, the CDR3 is TGTGCCAGCAGCCCGGCCGGGACTAGCAGGCATGAGCAGTTCTTC. This chain connects TRBV12-3 or TRBV12-4 to TRBJ2-1, with 9 bases lining up with TRBD2. The CDR3 is made up of 15 amino acids. The V and J ends lost 6 bases and 8 bases, in that order; junction bases with no gene match: 11.

The sample holds a few counts of this clonotype. The chain links TRBV15 to TRBJ1-2; D perhaps matches TRBD1 (5 bases). Germline V lookup: CDR1 LNHNV, CDR2 YYDKDF (reference sequence). The V end was cut by 0 bases, the J end by 5 bases, with 19 bases between. The CDR3 contains 17 residues. The CDR3 DNA follows: TGTGCCACCAGCAGAGATCCGGGGCAGCCCCAAACTTATGGCTACACCTTC. Amino acid sequence: CATSRDPGQPQTYGYTF.

The chain links TRBV7-6 to TRBJ2-1, with TRBD2 matching over 14 bases. The ends lost 5 bases at V and 7 bases at J; junction bases unmatched: 7. This CDR3 contains 16 residues. Germline-derived CDR1 and CDR2 are SGHVS and FNYEAQ. Here the CDR3 reads CASSDGLAGGANEQFF. The CDR3, as DNA: TGTGCCAGCAGCGACGGACTAGCGGGGGGTGCGAATGAGCAGTTCTTC.